Following are 9 T cell receptor beta chains from one sample sequenced in a study of cytomegalovirus exposure and HLA in healthy donors. Use of 60 Vbeta and 13 Jbeta primers characterized the PCR. Data came from immunoSEQ multiplex PCR; TCRdb stores just in-frame clones and leaves some out. This sample has about 61,000 clones; over 70% occur once, and the top ten carry approximately 50%. Material: PBMCs. These receptors were obtained from a man aged 50-60 years in good health and CMV-seropositive.

The chain couples TRBV7-3 to TRBJ2-2, with 13 nucleotides matching TRBD2. Per the germline V gene, CDR1 is SGHTA and CDR2 is FQGTGA. CDR3 length: 16 amino acids. V gave up 10 bases and J gave up 2 bases; unmatched junction bases: 7. The CDR3 region is CATKLAGGQNTGELFF. The CDR3 nucleotides read TGTGCCACCAAACTAGCGGGAGGGCAAAACACCGGGGAGCTGTTTTTT.

The genes are TRBV4-1 and TRBJ1-2; D not resolved. The length of the CDR3 is 14 residues. Germline V lookup: CDR1 MGHRA, CDR2 YSYEKL. V was cut by 1 base and J by 4 bases, with 10 bases left in between. CDR3 amino acids: CASSQAVGSYGYTF. In nucleotides, the CDR3 is TGCGCCAGCAGCCAAGCAGTAGGGAGCTATGGCTACACCTTC.

The chain links TRBV5-1 to TRBJ2-5; D uncertain. Germline V gene lookup returns CDR1 SGHRS and CDR2 YFSETQ. V was clipped by 2 bases and J by 5 bases, with 7 bases between them. CDR3 length equals 12 residues. CDR3 DNA sequence: TGCGCCAGCAGCTTTTTCTCGGAGACCCAGTACTTC. It codes for CASSFFSETQYF.

This chain connects TRBV9 to TRBJ2-5; 8 bases fit TRBD2. The V segment lost 4 bases and the J segment 4 bases; nucleotides outside the gene matches: 6. The CDR3 spans 14 residues. Germline-derived CDR1 and CDR2 are SGDLS and YYNGEE. CDR3 sequence reads: CASSPGGARETQYF. CDR3 DNA: TGTGCCAGCAGCCCCGGGGGGGCCCGAGAGACCCAGTACTTC. Supplemented by reference TRBV9 and TRBJ2-5, the full variable domain reads DSGVTQTPKHLITATGQRVTLRCSPRSGDLSVYWYQQSLDQGLQFLIQYYNGEERAKGNILERFSAQQFPDLHSELNLSSLELGDSALYFCASSPGGARETQYFGPGTRLLVL.

The chain combines TRBV19 with TRBJ1-1; TRBD1 might be the D (6 bases). V dropped 7 bases and J dropped 5 bases, with 20 bases sitting between them. This CDR3 comprises 15 residues. Germline V gene data show CDR1 as LNHDA and CDR2 as SQIVND (reference sequence). The CDR3: CASKAGGAGVTEAFF. The CDR3 region has the DNA TGTGCCAGTAAGGCTGGGGGGGCAGGGGTGACTGAAGCTTTCTTT.

V is TRBV4-1 and J is TRBJ2-3; 7 nucleotides match TRBD1. Losses at the gene ends were 2 bases for V and 0 bases for J; bases not matched to a gene: 2. The CDR3 sequence is 15 residues long. The germline V gene has CDR1 MGHRA and CDR2 YSYEKL. The CDR3 DNA reads as TGCGCCAGCAGCCAAAGGACAGGTAGCACAGATACGCAGTATTTT. It yields the protein CASSQRTGSTDTQYF.

In DNA form, the CDR3 reads TGCGCCAGCAGCCAAGGACAGCAGAACACTGAAGCTTTCTTT. It is translated as CASSQGQQNTEAFF. The chain has TRBV4-1 and TRBJ1-1; TRBD1 is a possible D gene (5 bases). This CDR3 has 14 residues. The germline V and J ends were trimmed by 1 base and 1 base, with 7 bases remaining between them. The germline CDR1 and CDR2 sequences are MGHRA and YSYEKL.

The genes are TRBV7-3 and TRBJ2-5, with TRBD2 as a possible D gene (5 bases). The CDR3 extends over 13 amino acids. CDR1 SGHTA and CDR2 FQGTGA come from the germline V gene. V was shortened by 5 bases and J by 7 bases, with 14 bases between the two germline ends. The CDR3 here is CASSLNLEGTQYF. In nucleotides, the CDR3 is TGTGCCAGCAGCCTGAACCTCGAGGGGACCCAGTACTTC.

This sequence joins TRBV6-5 and TRBJ2-2, with TRBD1 matching over 9 bases. The V gene end was trimmed by 6 bases and the J gene end by 4 bases; junction bases not matched to a gene: 3. Germline-derived CDR1 and CDR2 are MNHEY and SVGAGI. This CDR3 spans 14 amino acids. CDR3 residues: CASRGQGRTGELFF. The CDR3 DNA reads as TGTGCCAGCAGAGGACAGGGGCGCACCGGGGAGCTGTTTTTT.